This T cell receptor (beta chain) was sequenced for a study of shared clonotypes between healthy human individuals. For the study at large: Donor composition was a couple of women and three men, aged 18 to 49. Study-wide points: Only blood was sampled, and tissue TCR repertoires likely differ from blood ones.

Profiling relied on immunoSEQ multiplex PCR, and the TCRdb table lists in-frame clones only, not all of them. The table includes about 480,000 clones, around 79% detected once. Details on this clone: Its antigen is unidentified.

The study drew its donors from healthy HIV-negative adults without recent acute infections or vaccinations. CDR1 is SGHDT and CDR2 is YYEEEE in the germline V gene. This CDR3 spans 14 amino acids. With 0 bases removed from V and 7 bases from J, the gap between germline ends came to 13 bases. The receptor was derived from a woman in her thirties or forties in good health. Some clones in this sample may be carry-over from other donors' samples. Sequencing was done on a sample of PBMCs. This chain connects TRBV5-6 to TRBJ2-5, with D hard to call. As DNA, the CDR3 is TGTGCCAGCAGCTTGGTGGCAGGTGAAGGGACCCAGTACTTC. Translating it yields CASSLVAGEGTQYF.